This T cell receptor beta chain was retrieved from a study of T cells after yellow fever vaccination. This clonotype is a singleton in its sample. TCRdb itself ran the 5' RACE reads through MiXCR, one entry per CDR3 protein. The sample yields around 120,000 distinct CDR3 sequences, approximately 14% seen once. Germline assignment: CDR1 MNHEY and CDR2 SMNVEV (reference sequence). V was shortened by 0 bases and J by 7 bases, with 10 bases between the two germline ends. This CDR3 has 14 residues. This rearrangement joins TRBV27 to TRBJ2-1; D unresolved. Sequencing used CD8+ T cells sorted from PBMCs, obtained 5 days after the yellow fever booster vaccination. This TCR derives from a man aged 18 to 29 who received the YFV17D yellow fever vaccine. Here the CDR3 reads CASSLSSLGNEQFF. The CDR3 DNA reads as TGTGCCAGCAGTTTATCCTCCCTCGGGAATGAGCAGTTCTTC.